This entry features one T cell receptor beta chain sequence. Germline CDR1 is SGHNT and CDR2 is YYREEE (reference sequence). V was pared by 0 bases and J by 7 bases, with 16 bases between. This CDR3 is built from 16 residues. This entry belongs to a study of blood T cell repertoires in COVID-19. Original processing notes: Amplification with reference gene primers provided the estimates of nucleated cell counts. Assay: immunoSEQ multiplex PCR; the TCRdb copy retains only in-frame clones and omits some. For V, J and clone size, that table is used; D and trimming come from the DNA. The table lists about 190,000 clones, around 90% of them singletons.

The rearrangement uses TRBV5-4 and TRBJ1-4, with D possibly TRBD1 on 6 matching bases. Sequenced: peripheral blood. The source is a man aged 35-49 years with acute or convalescent COVID-19. CDR3 bases: TGTGCCAGCAGCTTGGCCGATGGGGGCCCGGGTGAAAAACTGTTTTTT. Translating it yields CASSLADGGPGEKLFF.